The sequence of this TCR beta chain was determined in a study of beta chain features in type 1 diabetes. The study reverse transcribed the entire isolated RNA, so it sequenced expressed TCRB transcripts. Some clones are missing from TCRdb's copy, which holds only in-frame ones; the method was immunoSEQ multiplex PCR. This sample yields some 240,000 clones, of which approximately 10% are seen a single time; approximately 1.5% belongs to the top ten. Germline V gene data show CDR1 as SGHAT and CDR2 as FQNNGV. V was trimmed by 3 bases and J by 8 bases, leaving 9 bases between them. The CDR3 extends over 12 amino acids. This clone was seen a single time.

The sequence was collected from a man between 18 and 35 years old in good health. The specimen sequenced was central memory CD4+ T cells from blood. The chain employs TRBV11-2 and TRBJ2-3; either TRBD1 or TRBD2 may supply D (5 bases each). CDR3 coding DNA: TGTGCCAGCAGCTTTGCGAGGGGTACGCAGTATTTT. Its protein is CASSFARGTQYF.